This TCR beta chain comes out of a study of response to subunit inactivated influenza vaccine. Findings of the study overall: Authors suggested each seasonal flu vaccination may recruit only limited numbers of new T cells.

In TCRdb, the RT-PCR reads were re-called with MiXCR into one record per CDR3 protein. The table shows 600,000 to 850,000 distinct CDR3 sequences, with approximately 15% occurring only once. This CDR3 region has 15 residues. Losses at the gene ends were 10 bases for V and 0 bases for J; bases not matched to a gene: 9. From germline, CDR1 is ENHRY and CDR2 SYGVKD. Worth noting for this clonotype: Its antigen is as yet unknown.

The receptor comes from a man aged 45-65 years who received an inactivated influenza vaccine. The sequences come from PBMCs from blood, collected approximately 15 days before vaccination. The chain employs TRBV10-3 and TRBJ2-3; TRBD2 matches 8 bases. The CDR3 DNA is TGTGCCACCCTCTATACTAGCGGTAGCACAGATACGCAGTATTTT. Translation: CATLYTSGSTDTQYF.